Each of the 25 T cell receptor beta chains below was sequenced from the same sample in a study of blood T cell repertoires in COVID-19. Clones were sequenced by immunoSEQ multiplex PCR, and TCRdb holds only the in-frame ones, with some missing. This sample has under 300,000 clones; approximately 86% occur once, and the top ten carry over 6%. The sample taken for sequencing was PBMCs or T cells enriched from blood (not recorded which). The receptors stem from a woman in her thirties with acute COVID-19.

The chain uses TRBV6-2 or TRBV6-3 and TRBJ1-5; D remains unclear. Germline V lookup: CDR1 MNHEY, CDR2 SVGEGT. Trimming cost V 0 bases and J 3 bases, with 9 bases left between them. This CDR3 has 15 residues. CDR3 nucleotides: TGTGCCAGCAGTTACTCGCCGGGTTTCAATCAGCCCCAGCATTTT. As protein: CASSYSPGFNQPQHF.

This chain connects TRBV28 to TRBJ1-5; 7 bases map to TRBD1. Germline V gene sequence: CDR1 MDHEN, CDR2 SYDVKM. The CDR3 runs 14 residues. After removal of 6 bases from V and 2 bases from J, the junction contained 4 bases not matched to a gene. The CDR3 DNA sequence: TGTGCCAGCAGAGACAGGGTTGGCAATCAGCCCCAGCATTTT. Its protein is CASRDRVGNQPQHF. Full variable domain (remainder filled in from reference TRBV28 and TRBJ1-5): DVKVTQSSRYLVKRTGEKVFLECVQDMDHENMFWYRQDPGLGLRLIYFSYDVKMKEKGDIPEGYSVSREKKERFSLILESASTNQTSMYLCASRDRVGNQPQHFGDGTRLSIL.

V usage is TRBV15 and J usage is TRBJ2-1; the match to TRBD2 covers 8 bases. The CDR3 has 14 residues. The trim removed 9 bases at V and 7 bases at J, leaving 11 bases unmatched. Germline V gene lookup returns CDR1 LNHNV and CDR2 YYDKDF (reference sequence). This CDR3 is CATGETGGKNEQFF. DNA of the CDR3: TGTGCCACAGGGGAGACGGGAGGGAAGAATGAGCAGTTCTTC.

The chain uses TRBV2 and TRBJ1-4; tentative D call: TRBD1 (5 bases). V lost 5 bases to trimming and J lost 4 bases, with 11 bases between them. Germline CDR1 reads SNHLY; CDR2 reads FYNNEI. This CDR3 is 14 amino acids long. CDR3: CASSPDNHNEKLFF. The CDR3 bases are TGTGCCAGCAGTCCGGACAACCATAATGAAAAACTGTTTTTT.

This chain links TRBV6-1 with TRBJ2-3, with D hard to call. CDR1 is MNHNS, CDR2 SASEGT, per germline. The V gene lost 3 bases and the J gene lost 4 bases, with 5 bases spanning the gap. The CDR3 consists of 12 residues. The CDR3 nucleotides are TGTGCCAGCAGTGACCTAGCAGATACGCAGTATTTT. As protein: CASSDLADTQYF.

CDR3 nucleotides: TGTGCCAGCAGAAAAGGACAGTACAATGAGCAGTTCTTC. It encodes CASRKGQYNEQFF. This chain connects TRBV11-3 to TRBJ2-1, with D possibly TRBD1 on 6 matching bases. Per the germline V gene, CDR1 is SGHNT and CDR2 is YENEEA. CDR3 length: 13 amino acids. Trimming cost V 6 bases and J 4 bases, with 10 bases left between them. Combining the CDR3 with reference TRBV11-3 and TRBJ2-1 gives the whole variable domain EAGVVQSPRYKIIEKKQPVAFWCNPISGHNTLYWYLQNLGQGPELLIRYENEEAVDDSQLPKDRFSAERLKGVDSTLKIQPAELGDSAVYLCASRKGQYNEQFFGPGTRLTVL.

V usage is TRBV7-9 and J usage is TRBJ2-1; maybe TRBD2 (6 bases). Germline assignment: CDR1 SEHNR and CDR2 FQNEAQ (reference sequence). The CDR3 loop spans 18 amino acids. Trimming stripped 10 bases from V and 2 bases from J, with 27 bases between. This CDR3 reads CATAGPQRAGQPYNEQFF. In DNA form, the CDR3 reads TGTGCCACCGCGGGTCCTCAGAGGGCGGGGCAACCCTACAATGAGCAGTTCTTC.

V gene TRBV7-2 combines with J gene TRBJ2-3; 8 nucleotides agree with TRBD2. Per germline, CDR1 SGHTA and CDR2 FQGNSA. V shed 4 bases and J 0 bases; nucleotides not matched to a gene: 3. This CDR3 contains 15 residues. Here the CDR3 DNA reads TGTGCCAGCAGCTCCCCGGGGGGGAGCACAGATACGCAGTATTTT. This sequence encodes CASSSPGGSTDTQYF.

This clone was recorded once. The J gene is TRBJ2-5, the V gene TRBV20-1; 8 bases fit TRBD1. Germline-derived CDR1 and CDR2 are DFQATT and SNEGSKA (reference sequence). J gave up 4 bases and V 3 bases, and 10 bases lay outside the gene matches. The length of the CDR3 is 15 residues. CDR3 in amino acids: CSASGGPGGRETQYF. The CDR3 bases are TGCAGTGCTAGTGGAGGGCCAGGGGGCCGAGAGACCCAGTACTTC.

This chain connects TRBV15 to TRBJ1-4; 8 bases agree with TRBD1. CDR1 is LNHNV and CDR2 is YYDKDF in the germline V gene (reference sequence). The CDR3 sequence is 16 residues long. Unmatched junction bases numbered 4, after V lost 2 bases and J lost 2 bases. The DNA of the CDR3 is TGTGCCACCAGCAGACAGGGGGCTGGGACTAATGAAAAACTGTTTTTT. Translation: CATSRQGAGTNEKLFF.

The V and J genes are TRBV7-6 and TRBJ2-7, with a possible D match to TRBD1 (5 bases). CDR1 and CDR2 (germline): SGHVS, FNYEAQ. The CDR3 extends over 13 amino acids. V lost 3 bases and J 3 bases, leaving 9 bases between the germline ends. The chain's CDR3 is CASSLGRDYEQYF. The CDR3 DNA sequence: TGTGCCAGCAGCTTGGGCAGGGACTACGAGCAGTACTTC.

The rearrangement uses TRBV7-2 and TRBJ2-7; 11 bases agree with TRBD2. V dropped 6 bases and J dropped 1; count of bases not matched to a gene: 2. Germline V gene data show CDR1 as SGHTA and CDR2 as FQGNSA. The CDR3 runs to 14 residues. The CDR3 region is CASRLAGGSYEQYF. The CDR3 DNA reads as TGTGCCAGCAGGCTAGCGGGGGGTTCCTACGAGCAGTACTTC.

This chain uses TRBV18 with TRBJ1-5; D may be TRBD1 (6 bases). The V gene lost 6 bases and the J gene lost 3 bases, with 12 bases spanning the gap. CDR1 and CDR2 (germline): KGHSH, LQKENI. This CDR3 comprises 14 residues. The CDR3 coding sequence is TGTGCCAGCTCCCCTGGGGGGGCCAATCAGCCCCAGCATTTT. This translates into CASSPGGANQPQHF.

The rearrangement joins TRBV5-4 to TRBJ2-3, with TRBD1 identical over 9 bases. With 5 bases clipped from V and 2 bases from J, the junction kept 6 bases outside the gene matches. Germline V lookup: CDR1 SGHNT, CDR2 YYREEE (reference sequence). The CDR3 covers 15 residues. In DNA, the CDR3 is TGTGCCAGCAGGTCCGGGACAGGGTCCACAGATACGCAGTATTTT. Translated: CASRSGTGSTDTQYF.

The rearrangement links TRBV28 to TRBJ2-7, with 11 bases matching TRBD1. V trimming: 7 bases; J trimming: 4 bases; junction bases outside the gene matches: 9. The CDR3 runs to 15 residues. The germline V gene has CDR1 MDHEN and CDR2 SYDVKM. This CDR3 is CASTGVDRGLYEQYF. The DNA of the CDR3 is TGTGCCAGCACCGGCGTGGACAGGGGGCTGTACGAGCAGTACTTC.

J is TRBJ2-5 and V is TRBV20-1; no firm D call. V was clipped by 3 bases and J by 5 bases, with 10 bases between them. From germline, CDR1 is DFQATT and CDR2 SNEGSKA (reference sequence). The CDR3 contains 12 residues. As DNA, the CDR3 is TGCAGTGCTAGTACCCTCGGGGAGACCCAGTACTTC. As protein: CSASTLGETQYF.

This sequence joins TRBV10-3 and TRBJ1-4, with D possibly TRBD1 on 5 matching bases. V lost 2 bases, J lost 8 bases, and 12 bases lay in between. The germline V gene has CDR1 ENHRY and CDR2 SYGVKD. The CDR3 loop spans 14 amino acids. This chain's CDR3 is CAISEDRTKEKLFF. Here the CDR3 DNA reads TGTGCCATCAGTGAGGACAGAACGAAAGAAAAACTGTTTTTT.

V and J are TRBV7-8 and TRBJ2-7; TRBD1 agrees at 8 bases. The germline V gene encodes CDR1 SGHVS and CDR2 FQNEAQ. The CDR3 runs to 16 residues. Unmatched junction bases numbered 14, after V lost 5 bases and J lost 5 bases. CDR3 loop: CASSPIARTGWDEQYF. The CDR3 coding sequence is TGTGCCAGCAGCCCGATCGCTCGGACAGGGTGGGACGAGCAGTACTTC.

The chain is built from TRBV5-1 and TRBJ2-5; 7 nucleotides align to TRBD1. This CDR3 contains 15 residues. Germline CDR1 is SGHRS and CDR2 is YFSETQ. Trimming took 4 bases from V and 0 from J; bases not matched to a gene: 6. This chain's CDR3 is CASSTTGDYQETQYF. CDR3 DNA: TGCGCCAGCAGCACTACAGGGGATTACCAAGAGACCCAGTACTTC.

DNA for the CDR3: TGTGCCACCAAAAACCTCGGAGGGACTGAAGCTTTCTTT. It encodes CATKNLGGTEAFF. This chain links TRBV6-5 with TRBJ1-1; D ambiguous. V lost 10 bases and J lost 5, with 17 bases in between. The CDR3 contains 13 residues. Looked up from germline, CDR1 is MNHEY and CDR2 is SVGAGI.

This chain uses TRBV19 with TRBJ1-2; 8 bases fit TRBD1. Germline lookup yields CDR1 LNHDA and CDR2 SQIVND (reference sequence). The ends lost 4 bases at V and 7 bases at J; junction bases unmatched: 11. This CDR3 contains 15 residues. The CDR3 DNA follows: TGTGCCAGTAGTACCCTACCGGACAGGGCGGCTGGCTACACCTTC. Amino acids: CASSTLPDRAAGYTF. Combining the CDR3 with reference TRBV19 and TRBJ1-2 gives the whole variable domain DGGITQSPKYLFRKEGQNVTLSCEQNLNHDAMYWYRQDPGQGLRLIYYSQIVNDFQKGDIAEGYSVSREKKESFPLTVTSAQKNPTAFYLCASSTLPDRAAGYTFGSGTRLTVV.

V gene TRBV29-1 combines with J gene TRBJ1-4; 11 nucleotides line up with TRBD1. CDR1 and CDR2 from the germline V gene are SQVTM and ANQGSEA. Germline trimming cut 7 bases from V and 9 bases from J; bases unmatched to any gene: 7. This CDR3 contains 13 residues. CDR3 DNA sequence: TGCAGCGCTAGGACAGGGGGCATGCAAAAACTGTTTTTT. Amino acids: CSARTGGMQKLFF.

The rearrangement links TRBV5-3 to TRBJ2-3; TRBD1 agrees at 10 bases. TRBV5-3 is given ORF status, its function remaining uncertain. The CDR3 runs 15 residues. Trimming cost V 4 bases and J 5 bases; bases outside gene matches: 7. CDR3 nucleotides: TGTGCCAGAAGCAAGACAGGGGGCAGGGGAGATACGCAGTATTTT. Amino acid sequence: CARSKTGGRGDTQYF.

This chain joins TRBV7-3 and TRBJ2-5; D call uncertain. Trimming pared 5 bases from V and 1 base from J, leaving 5 bases between. The CDR3 loop spans 12 amino acids. Germline values: CDR1 SGHTA, CDR2 FQGTGA. The CDR3 DNA sequence: TGTGCCAGCAGCCTCCTCCAAGAGACCCAGTACTTC. Translating it yields CASSLLQETQYF.

CDR3 amino acids: CASSPGTRNYEQYF. CDR3 in DNA: TGTGCCAGCAGCCCAGGGACTAGGAACTACGAGCAGTACTTC. This rearrangement joins TRBV7-2 to TRBJ2-7; 8 bases align to TRBD2. Trimming removed 5 bases from V and 3 bases from J; junction bases left unmatched: 6. Germline-derived CDR1 and CDR2 are SGHTA and FQGNSA. The CDR3 is made up of 14 amino acids.